Presented here are 30 T cell receptor beta chains from one specimen sequenced in a study of shared clonotypes between healthy human individuals. Using immunoSEQ multiplex PCR, the repertoire was profiled, and TCRdb retains in-frame clones only, with some absent. The repertoire holds about 1 million clones, 75% seen once, with around 1.4% in the top ten. Material: memory CD4+ T cells sorted from blood. Subset denoted: CD45RA-negative fraction. These receptor sequences come from a man between 18 and 29 years old in good health.

The chain joins TRBV10-3 to TRBJ2-7; D assignment may be TRBD1 or TRBD2 (5 bases each). Germline V gives CDR1 ENHRY, CDR2 SYGVKD. The CDR3 is 16 residues long. V was cut by 4 bases and J by 9 bases, with 25 bases left in between. The DNA of the CDR3 is TGTGCCATCAGTGGGGAAGCCGGGACGGCGAGGAGTGGGCAGTACTTC. Translation: CAISGEAGTARSGQYF.

The chain links TRBV6-4 to TRBJ2-7; 9 bases agree with TRBD2. After removal of 6 bases from V and 2 bases from J, the junction contained 17 bases not matched to a gene. The CDR3 totals 18 residues. Germline V lookup: CDR1 MRHNA, CDR2 SNTAGT. CDR3 sequence reads: CASSFTPLAGDKTYEQYF. Here the CDR3 DNA reads TGTGCCAGCAGCTTCACCCCGTTAGCGGGAGACAAGACCTACGAGCAGTACTTC.

The V gene is TRBV5-1, the J gene TRBJ2-7; D could derive from TRBD1 or TRBD2 (5 bases each). Looked up from germline, CDR1 is SGHRS and CDR2 is YFSETQ. V lost 5 bases, J lost 2 bases, and 17 bases lay in between. This CDR3 is built from 15 residues. The CDR3 spells CASSWTGTDTYEQYF. In DNA, the CDR3 is TGCGCCAGCAGTTGGACCGGGACGGATACCTACGAGCAGTACTTC.

This CDR3 is CASSLGTSGENTGELFF. In DNA, the CDR3 is TGTGCCAGCAGCCTCGGGACTAGCGGGGAGAACACCGGGGAGCTGTTTTTT. The rearrangement links TRBV11-3 to TRBJ2-2; 13 bases match TRBD2. CDR1 is SGHNT and CDR2 is YENEEA in the germline V gene. This CDR3 has 17 amino acids. With 5 bases clipped from V and 1 base from J, the junction kept 4 bases outside the gene matches.

The V call is TRBV14, the J call TRBJ1-6; maybe TRBD1 (5 bases). The V gene lost 11 bases and the J gene lost 6 bases, with 14 bases spanning the gap. The CDR3 spans 13 residues. From germline, CDR1 is SGHDN and CDR2 FVKESK. The CDR3 DNA reads as TGTGCCGGACATGGGGGGACTAATTCACCCCTCCACTTT. Protein: CAGHGGTNSPLHF.

The sample holds one count of this clone. The rearrangement links TRBV21-1 to TRBJ1-4; TRBD1, the table's D call, was not compared with the DNA. TRBV21-1 is shown as a pseudogene. CDR3 size: 17 residues. The CDR3 sequence: CASSKVGNQGACEKLFF. CDR3 DNA: TGTGCCAGCAGCAAAGTTGGGAATCAGGGGGCTTGTGAAAAACTGTTTTTT.

With respect to this clone: At the DNA level, this CDR3 is encoded by other sequences in the same sample as well. The chain has TRBV5-1 and TRBJ1-1; TRBD1 might be the D (5 bases). CDR3 length equals 14 residues. Trimming removed 0 bases at V and 1 base at J, with 7 bases between. Germline values: CDR1 SGHRS, CDR2 YFSETQ. The CDR3 sequence: CASSLATGNTEAFF. CDR3 in DNA: TGCGCCAGCAGCTTGGCCACAGGGAACACTGAAGCTTTCTTT.

V and J are TRBV5-7 and TRBJ2-3; weak D call: TRBD2 (5 bases). TRBV5-7 is an ORF for which the function is uncertain. Trimming pared 2 bases from V and 6 bases from J, leaving 22 bases between. CDR3 length equals 17 residues. CDR3: CASSFRGGTVKWDTQYF. DNA of the CDR3: TGTGCCAGCAGCTTCCGAGGAGGCACGGTAAAATGGGATACGCAGTATTTT.

This chain links TRBV10-3 with TRBJ2-7; TRBD2 matches 11 bases. Trimming at V came to 6 bases and at J to 5 bases, leaving 3 bases not matched to a gene. The CDR3 has 13 residues. Germline V gene sequence: CDR1 ENHRY, CDR2 SYGVKD. The CDR3 spells CAISLAGGHEQYF. Here the CDR3 DNA reads TGTGCCATCAGCCTAGCGGGAGGCCACGAGCAGTACTTC.

This clone has a handful of counts. The J gene is TRBJ1-6, the V gene TRBV27; D is unresolved. Trimming left V 2 bases short and J 9 bases short, with 14 bases between. The V gene's germline CDR1 is MNHEY and CDR2 SMNVEV (reference sequence). The CDR3 extends over 15 amino acids. The CDR3 DNA sequence: TGTGCCAGCAGTTTAACAGTCCCCAGCCGTTCACCCCTCCACTTT. Its translation: CASSLTVPSRSPLHF.

The V and J genes are TRBV28 and TRBJ2-7; a weak D match, TRBD2 (7 bases). The V end was cut by 8 bases, the J end by 0 bases, with 23 bases between. Looked up from germline, CDR1 is MDHEN and CDR2 is SYDVKM. The CDR3 spans 17 residues. This CDR3 is CASPPGYGGPSSYEQYF. In nucleotides, the CDR3 is TGTGCCAGCCCCCCCGGGTACGGGGGGCCCAGCTCCTACGAGCAGTACTTC.

The gene calls are TRBV6-4 and TRBJ2-1; 14 bases line up with TRBD2. The ends lost 6 bases at V and 5 bases at J; junction bases unmatched: 3. The CDR3 is 15 amino acids. Germline assignment: CDR1 MRHNA and CDR2 SNTAGT. This CDR3 is CASRPGLAGDNEQFF. CDR3 DNA: TGTGCCAGCAGGCCGGGACTAGCGGGGGACAATGAGCAGTTCTTC.

J is TRBJ2-2 and V is TRBV27, with D perhaps matching TRBD2 (6 bases). V shed 1 base and J shed 4 bases, with 10 bases lying between them. CDR1 is MNHEY, CDR2 SMNVEV, per germline (reference sequence). The CDR3 contains 15 residues. CDR3: CASSLFGGPTGELFF. CDR3 DNA: TGTGCCAGCAGTTTATTCGGGGGTCCCACCGGGGAGCTGTTTTTT.

About this clone: In the same sample, other DNA sequences code for this CDR3. The chain couples TRBV10-3 to TRBJ1-2, with D tentatively TRBD1 (5 bases). Germline V CDR1 and CDR2: ENHRY, SYGVKD. Trimming left V 0 bases short and J 4 bases short, with 12 bases between. CDR3 length equals 15 residues. For the CDR3, the DNA is TGTGCCATCAGTGAGTCCGGGGGTGGACCCTATGGCTACACCTTC. Amino acid sequence: CAISESGGGPYGYTF.

The chain is built from TRBV6-6 and TRBJ2-7; tentative D call: TRBD1 (5 bases). Trimming stripped 0 bases from V and 5 bases from J, with 11 bases between. CDR1 and CDR2 (germline): MNHNY, SVGAGI (reference sequence). This CDR3 contains 14 residues. The CDR3 spells CASSYSGALNEQYF. CDR3 coding DNA: TGTGCCAGCAGTTACTCTGGGGCCCTCAACGAGCAGTACTTC.

This chain links TRBV5-5 with TRBJ1-4, with 7 bases aligning to TRBD1. Germline CDR1 reads SGHKS; CDR2 reads YYEKEE (reference sequence). The J segment lost 4 bases and the V segment lost 1 base, leaving 10 bases of the junction unmatched. The CDR3 loop spans 17 amino acids. The CDR3 sequence is CASSLSHSYRGNEKLFF. The CDR3 DNA is TGTGCCAGCAGCTTGTCCCACTCGTACAGGGGTAATGAAAAACTGTTTTTT.

J is TRBJ2-1 and V is TRBV6-5; 7 bases agree with TRBD2. The CDR3 length is 15 residues. CDR1 and CDR2 (germline): MNHEY, SVGAGI. Unmatched junction bases numbered 5, after V lost 2 bases and J lost 4 bases. The CDR3 region is CASSYQAGKYNEQFF. In DNA, the CDR3 is TGTGCCAGCAGTTACCAAGCGGGGAAATACAATGAGCAGTTCTTC.

This chain links TRBV5-1 with TRBJ1-2; D gene ambiguous. The V end was cut by 6 bases, the J end by 8 bases, with 17 bases between. Looked up from germline, CDR1 is SGHRS and CDR2 is YFSETQ. There are 13 residues in the CDR3. The DNA for the CDR3 is TGCGCCAGCAACCTTGACGGGAGAGGCGGCTACACCTTC. Its translation is CASNLDGRGGYTF.

A single count supports this clone. J is TRBJ1-1 and V is TRBV5-1; D perhaps matches TRBD1 (5 bases). Germline V lookup: CDR1 SGHRS, CDR2 YFSETQ. Trimming pared 0 bases from V and 8 bases from J, leaving 14 bases between. The CDR3 covers 14 residues. As DNA, the CDR3 is TGCGCCAGCAGCTTGGACGGACACCTGGAAGAAGCTTTCTTT. This sequence encodes CASSLDGHLEEAFF.

This chain joins TRBV30 and TRBJ2-5; TRBD2 matches 7 bases. Germline CDR1 and CDR2: GTSNPN and SVGIG (reference sequence). Trimming took 4 bases from V and 4 from J; bases not matched to a gene: 9. This CDR3 comprises 14 residues. The CDR3 is CAWTGRAGRETQYF. The CDR3 DNA reads as TGTGCCTGGACCGGAAGAGCGGGGCGAGAGACCCAGTACTTC.

V gene TRBV18 combines with J gene TRBJ1-1; D is ambiguous. CDR1 KGHSH and CDR2 LQKENI come from the germline V gene. CDR3 length equals 14 residues. Trimming took off 9 bases at V and 1 base at J, with 15 bases between the two ends. The CDR3 sequence is CASSTLAANTEAFF. The CDR3 DNA is TGTGCCAGTTCGACTCTGGCAGCGAACACTGAAGCTTTCTTT.

This clone showed up just once. The rearrangement links TRBV25-1 to TRBJ2-5; D remains ambiguous. Per the germline V gene, CDR1 is MGHDK and CDR2 is SYGVNS. The CDR3 has 11 amino acids. V was clipped by 5 bases and J by 5 bases, with 6 bases between them. The CDR3: CASSLVETQYF. In DNA form, the CDR3 reads TGTGCCAGCAGTCTTGTCGAGACCCAGTACTTC.

V usage is TRBV19 and J usage is TRBJ2-7, with 8 positions matching TRBD1. After removal of 9 bases from V and 4 bases from J, the junction contained 20 bases not matched to a gene. This CDR3 contains 17 residues. Germline assignment: CDR1 LNHDA and CDR2 SQIVND (reference sequence). The CDR3 protein is CASVTGAPHWFSYEQYF. DNA for the CDR3: TGTGCCAGCGTGACAGGGGCCCCCCATTGGTTTTCGTACGAGCAGTACTTC.

The J gene is TRBJ1-3, the V gene TRBV29-1; no clear D gene. The CDR3 contains 12 residues. CDR1 is SQVTM, CDR2 ANQGSEA, per germline. Trimming took 7 bases from V and 1 from J, leaving 8 bases between them. As DNA, the CDR3 is TGCAGCGCGACACTGTCTGGAAACACCATATATTTT. Amino acids: CSATLSGNTIYF.

This clone was detected only once. The identical CDR3 is also encoded by other nucleotide sequences in the sample. The gene calls are TRBV4-3 and TRBJ1-5, with D maybe TRBD1 (5 bases). The V gene's germline CDR1 is LGHNA and CDR2 YSLEER. The CDR3 length is 14 residues. V gave up 0 bases and J gave up 2 bases, with 5 bases separating them. As DNA, the CDR3 is TGCGCCAGCAGCCAAGAGGGGGGCAATCAGCCCCAGCATTTT. The encoded protein is CASSQEGGNQPQHF.

The V and J genes are TRBV18 and TRBJ2-7; the D call may be TRBD1 or TRBD2 (6 bases each). This CDR3 is 14 amino acids long. The germline CDR1 and CDR2 sequences are KGHSH and LQKENI. Trimming stripped 6 bases from V and 2 bases from J, with 14 bases between. The CDR3 nucleotides are TGTGCCAGCTCCCGACAGGAGGGGCCCTACGAGCAGTACTTC. Translating gives CASSRQEGPYEQYF.

This clone was seen a single time. This sequence joins TRBV19 and TRBJ2-3, with a tentative D call TRBD2 (5 bases). V shed 7 bases and J shed 3 bases, with 17 bases lying between them. The CDR3 totals 15 residues. Germline V CDR1 and CDR2: LNHDA, SQIVND (reference sequence). The DNA of the CDR3 is TGTGCCAGTAATCCCAAACTCCGGGGTACAGATACGCAGTATTTT. It is translated as CASNPKLRGTDTQYF.

The chain uses TRBV18 and TRBJ2-1; 7 bases align to TRBD2. Per germline, CDR1 KGHSH and CDR2 LQKENI. Germline trimming cut 1 base from V and 7 bases from J; bases unmatched to any gene: 16. There are 18 residues in the CDR3. The CDR3: CASSPREGSALWHNEQFF. The CDR3 nucleotides are TGTGCCAGCTCACCACGGGAGGGATCAGCCCTCTGGCATAATGAGCAGTTCTTC.

The chain is built from TRBV15 and TRBJ2-4; weak D call: TRBD1 (6 bases). This CDR3 has 17 residues. V lost 5 bases and J 1 base, leaving 18 bases between the germline ends. Germline V gives CDR1 LNHNV, CDR2 YYDKDF (reference sequence). The CDR3, as DNA: TGTGCCACCAGCCCAGAGATCCCCGACAGGGCCAAAAACATTCAGTACTTC. Translation gives CATSPEIPDRAKNIQYF.

The chain has TRBV5-4 and TRBJ2-7, with TRBD2 matching 9 bases. Unmatched junction bases numbered 11, after V lost 10 bases and J lost 6 bases. The CDR3 spans 13 residues. Per the germline V gene, CDR1 is SGHNT and CDR2 is YYREEE (reference sequence). The CDR3 loop is CAGARGGAPEQYF. The CDR3 nucleotides read TGTGCCGGGGCACGCGGGGGGGCTCCCGAGCAGTACTTC.